A single sample is the source of the 23 T cell receptor beta chains below, sequenced in a study of cytomegalovirus exposure and HLA in healthy donors. 13 Jbeta primers and 60 Vbeta primers were used for the PCR. The table came from immunoSEQ multiplex PCR; TCRdb's copy has only in-frame clones and leaves some out. Among tens of thousands of clones, 76% were seen once, and the ten largest hold 3% to 4%. Sequences were obtained from PBMCs. These receptors all come from a man aged 18 to 35 in good health and CMV-seronegative.

The CDR3 protein is CASRLGLNTEAFF. CDR3 in DNA: TGTGCCAGCAGGCTCGGGTTAAACACTGAAGCTTTCTTT. The gene calls are TRBV2 and TRBJ1-1; D is unclear. Germline assignment: CDR1 SNHLY and CDR2 FYNNEI. CDR3 length: 13 residues. Trimming took 6 bases from V and 2 from J, leaving 10 bases between them.

This chain joins TRBV19 and TRBJ2-2; 10 bases match TRBD1. The CDR3 length is 19 residues. The junction had 14 bases not matched to a gene; V was cut back by 2 bases and J by 5 bases. CDR1 and CDR2 from the germline V gene are LNHDA and SQIVND (reference sequence). The CDR3 spells CASSIRRMRGQGMTGELFF. The CDR3 DNA sequence: TGTGCCAGTAGTATACGGAGAATGAGGGGACAGGGGATGACCGGGGAGCTGTTTTTT. Full variable domain (missing parts from reference TRBV19 and TRBJ2-2): DGGITQSPKYLFRKEGQNVTLSCEQNLNHDAMYWYRQDPGQGLRLIYYSQIVNDFQKGDIAEGYSVSREKKESFPLTVTSAQKNPTAFYLCASSIRRMRGQGMTGELFFGEGSRLTVL.

This chain uses TRBV7-2 with TRBJ2-7; tentatively, D is TRBD1 (5 bases). Germline CDR1 reads SGHTA; CDR2 reads FQGNSA. CDR3 length: 16 residues. V was pared by 1 base and J by 0 bases, with 13 bases between. The CDR3 DNA is TGTGCCAGCAGCTTAGACGGACGACAGAGCTCCTACGAGCAGTACTTC. Translated, it gives CASSLDGRQSSYEQYF.

The chain employs TRBV19 and TRBJ1-2; a weak D match, TRBD1 (5 bases). This CDR3 is built from 14 residues. The ends were cut back, 0 bases at V and 6 bases at J, with 11 bases in the middle. Germline V CDR1 and CDR2: LNHDA, SQIVND (reference sequence). The CDR3 bases are TGTGCCAGTAGTATAGATCAGGGATACCATGGCTACACCTTC. This gives the protein CASSIDQGYHGYTF.

This chain connects TRBV4-2 to TRBJ1-2; TRBD1 matches at 7 bases. Germline trimming cut 0 bases from V and 7 bases from J; bases unmatched to any gene: 11. Germline loops: CDR1 LGHNA, CDR2 YNFKEQ. The CDR3 covers 16 residues. The CDR3 here is CASSQDRAGGTGGYTF. CDR3 DNA sequence: TGTGCCAGCAGCCAAGATCGGGCAGGGGGTACAGGTGGCTACACCTTC.

As regards this clone: A read error may account for a junction end that differs from germline. This sequence joins TRBV7-8 and TRBJ1-6; 8 nucleotides align to TRBD1. This CDR3 has 16 amino acids. Germline lookup yields CDR1 SGHVS and CDR2 FQNEAQ. The CDR3: CATSPPTGGNNSPLHF. CDR3 sequence (DNA): TGTGCCACCAGCCCACCAACAGGGGGGAATAATTCACCCCTCCACTTT.

The chain joins TRBV6-6 to TRBJ2-2; D is uncertain. The CDR3 spans 12 residues. V was cut by 6 bases and J by 1 base, with 3 bases left in between. CDR1 is MNHNY and CDR2 is SVGAGI in the germline V gene (reference sequence). CDR3 residues: CASRRNTGELFF. In DNA form, the CDR3 reads TGTGCCAGCAGGAGGAACACCGGGGAGCTGTTTTTT.

The chain recombines TRBV10-2 with TRBJ2-5; 13 bases align to TRBD2. The germline CDR1 and CDR2 sequences are WSHSY and SAAADI. The CDR3 runs to 15 residues. The ends lost 6 bases at V and 1 base at J; junction bases unmatched: 2. The CDR3 sequence: CASRLAGGPQETQYF. The CDR3 DNA reads as TGCGCCAGCAGACTAGCGGGGGGGCCCCAAGAGACCCAGTACTTC.

The gene calls are TRBV6-5 and TRBJ1-4; TRBD1 might be the D (5 bases). Germline values: CDR1 MNHEY, CDR2 SVGAGI. Trimming removed 6 bases from V and 7 bases from J, with 15 bases in between. The CDR3 spans 14 residues. For the CDR3, the DNA is TGTGCCAGCAGACCCTTGGGGGGTAGTGAAAAACTGTTTTTT. This encodes CASRPLGGSEKLFF.

J is TRBJ1-1 and V is TRBV10-3; D possibly corresponds to TRBD1 (5 bases). Germline loops: CDR1 ENHRY, CDR2 SYGVKD. This CDR3 has 15 residues. V shed 0 bases and J shed 0 bases, with 8 bases lying between them. CDR3 loop: CAISESQGVNTEAFF. CDR3 nucleotide sequence: TGTGCCATCAGTGAGTCACAAGGGGTGAACACTGAAGCTTTCTTT.

This clone came up a few times. CDR3 DNA sequence: TGTGCCAGCGGGGGGGGGTATGAGCAGTTCTTC. Translating it yields CASGGGYEQFF. The chain has TRBV5-4 and TRBJ2-1; TRBD2 matches at 7 bases. Looked up from germline, CDR1 is SGHNT and CDR2 is YYREEE (reference sequence). Trimming removed 7 bases from V and 8 bases from J; junction bases left unmatched: 3. The CDR3 has 11 residues.

The chain links TRBV7-9 to TRBJ2-1; 7 bases agree with TRBD2. The ends lost 2 bases at V and 2 bases at J; junction bases unmatched: 0. Germline V gene data show CDR1 as SEHNR and CDR2 as FQNEAQ (reference sequence). This CDR3 comprises 14 residues. The CDR3 sequence: CASSLLAAYNEQFF. DNA for the CDR3: TGTGCCAGCAGCTTACTAGCGGCCTACAATGAGCAGTTCTTC. Combining the CDR3 with reference TRBV7-9 and TRBJ2-1 gives the whole variable domain DTGVSQNPRHKITKRGQNVTFRCDPISEHNRLYWYRQTLGQGPEFLTYFQNEAQLEKSRLLSDRFSAERPKGSFSTLEIQRTEQGDSAMYLCASSLLAAYNEQFFGPGTRLTVL.

This clone was counted a single time. V and J are TRBV2 and TRBJ2-3; a weak D match, TRBD2 (7 bases). Trimming pared 6 bases from V and 4 bases from J, leaving 20 bases between. The CDR3 runs to 16 residues. The germline V gene has CDR1 SNHLY and CDR2 FYNNEI. In nucleotides, the CDR3 is TGTGCCAGCAGGGGGGTTGGCGGGGGCCGGGCAGATACGCAGTATTTT. This sequence encodes CASRGVGGGRADTQYF.

This clone appeared a few times. The V call is TRBV5-6, the J call TRBJ2-5; 7 bases map to TRBD1. V was clipped by 3 bases and J by 4 bases; unmatched bases: 12. Germline V gene data show CDR1 as SGHDT and CDR2 as YYEEEE. The CDR3 totals 16 residues. The DNA of the CDR3 is TGTGCCAGCAGCTCAAAAACAACAGGGGCAGGAGAGACCCAGTACTTC. Its translation: CASSSKTTGAGETQYF.

The chain employs TRBV19 and TRBJ2-1; 11 bases fit TRBD2. CDR3 length: 16 amino acids. Germline V gene data show CDR1 as LNHDA and CDR2 as SQIVND (reference sequence). V lost 3 bases, J lost 2 bases, and 3 bases stayed unmatched. The CDR3 nucleotides read TGTGCCAGTAGTATCCTTAGCGGGGGGGCCTACAATGAGCAGTTCTTC. The encoded protein is CASSILSGGAYNEQFF. Using reference TRBV19 and TRBJ2-1 for the parts outside the CDR3, the full variable domain is DGGITQSPKYLFRKEGQNVTLSCEQNLNHDAMYWYRQDPGQGLRLIYYSQIVNDFQKGDIAEGYSVSREKKESFPLTVTSAQKNPTAFYLCASSILSGGAYNEQFFGPGTRLTVL.

The rearrangement joins TRBV9 to TRBJ1-6; 7 bases fit TRBD1. V lost 1 base to trimming and J lost 9 bases; unmatched junction nucleotides: 4. The CDR3 sequence is 14 residues long. Germline CDR1 is SGDLS and CDR2 is YYNGEE. The DNA of the CDR3 is TGTGCCAGCAGCGTAAAGGGGGCGGGTTCACCCCTCCACTTT. It specifies CASSVKGAGSPLHF.

The chain couples TRBV5-4 to TRBJ2-7; 10 bases map to TRBD2. The CDR3 loop spans 15 amino acids. Unmatched junction bases numbered 7, after V lost 2 bases and J lost 5 bases. The germline gives CDR1 SGHNT, CDR2 YYREEE (reference sequence). This chain's CDR3 is CASSFLAGELDEQYF. CDR3 sequence (DNA): TGTGCCAGCAGCTTCCTAGCGGGGGAATTAGACGAGCAGTACTTC.

The chain carries TRBV6-1 and TRBJ2-1; 9 bases match TRBD2. From germline, CDR1 is MNHNS and CDR2 SASEGT. The CDR3 covers 16 residues. With V trimmed by 4 bases and J by 5 bases, 9 bases remained unmatched. CDR3 sequence reads: CASSGGAGGGDNEQFF. CDR3 nucleotide sequence: TGTGCCAGCAGTGGGGGTGCGGGCGGGGGGGACAATGAGCAGTTCTTC.

This clone has a handful of counts. The chain employs TRBV6-1 and TRBJ1-2, with D tentatively TRBD1 (5 bases). CDR1 and CDR2 from the germline V gene are MNHNS and SASEGT. The CDR3 loop spans 12 amino acids. With 3 bases removed from V and 7 bases from J, the gap between germline ends came to 9 bases. The chain's CDR3 is CASSESGFGYTF. CDR3 bases: TGTGCCAGCAGTGAGTCAGGGTTTGGCTACACCTTC.

The V call is TRBV6-6, the J call TRBJ2-3; 7 bases agree with TRBD1. The CDR3 contains 14 residues. The junction had 10 bases not matched to a gene; V was cut back by 8 bases and J by 5 bases. The V gene's germline CDR1 is MNHNY and CDR2 SVGAGI (reference sequence). DNA for the CDR3: TGTGCCAGCGGACCAAGGGGGCAACAAGATACGCAGTATTTT. This sequence encodes CASGPRGQQDTQYF.

This clone was picked up a small number of times. The V call is TRBV30, the J call TRBJ2-5; the D is unclear. The CDR3 consists of 14 residues. CDR1 is GTSNPN, CDR2 SVGIG, per germline (reference sequence). V was shortened by 2 bases and J by 8 bases, with 18 bases between the two germline ends. The CDR3 DNA follows: TGTGCCTGGAGTTCGTCTGTAGCCGAAGGAACCCAGTACTTC. It specifies CAWSSSVAEGTQYF.

CDR3 protein: CASSQDLQAGSGELFF. The CDR3 nucleotides read TGCGCCAGCAGCCAAGATTTGCAGGCGGGATCCGGGGAGCTGTTTTTT. The chain has TRBV4-3 and TRBJ2-2; TRBD2 is a possible D gene (6 bases). CDR1 and CDR2 (germline): LGHNA, YSLEER. The ends were cut back, 0 bases at V and 6 bases at J, with 14 bases in the middle. The length of the CDR3 is 16 residues.

This clone was found a few times. The chain combines TRBV2 with TRBJ1-6; D gene unclear. Trimming pared 5 bases from V and 5 bases from J, leaving 10 bases between. Germline CDR1 is SNHLY and CDR2 is FYNNEI. The CDR3 loop spans 14 amino acids. For the CDR3, the DNA is TGTGCCAGCAGTAGCGGACGGAATAATTCACCCCTCCACTTT. It translates to CASSSGRNNSPLHF.